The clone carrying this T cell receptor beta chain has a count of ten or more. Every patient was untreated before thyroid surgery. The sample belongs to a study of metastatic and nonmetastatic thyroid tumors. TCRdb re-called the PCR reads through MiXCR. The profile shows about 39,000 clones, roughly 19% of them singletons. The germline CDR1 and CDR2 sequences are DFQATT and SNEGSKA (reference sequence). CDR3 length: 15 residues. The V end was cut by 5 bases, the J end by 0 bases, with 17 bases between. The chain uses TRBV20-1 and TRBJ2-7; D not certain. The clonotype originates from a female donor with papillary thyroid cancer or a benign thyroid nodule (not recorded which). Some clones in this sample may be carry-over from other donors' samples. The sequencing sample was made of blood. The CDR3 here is CSADGMGMGSYEQYF. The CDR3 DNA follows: TGCAGTGCTGACGGCATGGGGATGGGCTCCTACGAGCAGTACTTC.